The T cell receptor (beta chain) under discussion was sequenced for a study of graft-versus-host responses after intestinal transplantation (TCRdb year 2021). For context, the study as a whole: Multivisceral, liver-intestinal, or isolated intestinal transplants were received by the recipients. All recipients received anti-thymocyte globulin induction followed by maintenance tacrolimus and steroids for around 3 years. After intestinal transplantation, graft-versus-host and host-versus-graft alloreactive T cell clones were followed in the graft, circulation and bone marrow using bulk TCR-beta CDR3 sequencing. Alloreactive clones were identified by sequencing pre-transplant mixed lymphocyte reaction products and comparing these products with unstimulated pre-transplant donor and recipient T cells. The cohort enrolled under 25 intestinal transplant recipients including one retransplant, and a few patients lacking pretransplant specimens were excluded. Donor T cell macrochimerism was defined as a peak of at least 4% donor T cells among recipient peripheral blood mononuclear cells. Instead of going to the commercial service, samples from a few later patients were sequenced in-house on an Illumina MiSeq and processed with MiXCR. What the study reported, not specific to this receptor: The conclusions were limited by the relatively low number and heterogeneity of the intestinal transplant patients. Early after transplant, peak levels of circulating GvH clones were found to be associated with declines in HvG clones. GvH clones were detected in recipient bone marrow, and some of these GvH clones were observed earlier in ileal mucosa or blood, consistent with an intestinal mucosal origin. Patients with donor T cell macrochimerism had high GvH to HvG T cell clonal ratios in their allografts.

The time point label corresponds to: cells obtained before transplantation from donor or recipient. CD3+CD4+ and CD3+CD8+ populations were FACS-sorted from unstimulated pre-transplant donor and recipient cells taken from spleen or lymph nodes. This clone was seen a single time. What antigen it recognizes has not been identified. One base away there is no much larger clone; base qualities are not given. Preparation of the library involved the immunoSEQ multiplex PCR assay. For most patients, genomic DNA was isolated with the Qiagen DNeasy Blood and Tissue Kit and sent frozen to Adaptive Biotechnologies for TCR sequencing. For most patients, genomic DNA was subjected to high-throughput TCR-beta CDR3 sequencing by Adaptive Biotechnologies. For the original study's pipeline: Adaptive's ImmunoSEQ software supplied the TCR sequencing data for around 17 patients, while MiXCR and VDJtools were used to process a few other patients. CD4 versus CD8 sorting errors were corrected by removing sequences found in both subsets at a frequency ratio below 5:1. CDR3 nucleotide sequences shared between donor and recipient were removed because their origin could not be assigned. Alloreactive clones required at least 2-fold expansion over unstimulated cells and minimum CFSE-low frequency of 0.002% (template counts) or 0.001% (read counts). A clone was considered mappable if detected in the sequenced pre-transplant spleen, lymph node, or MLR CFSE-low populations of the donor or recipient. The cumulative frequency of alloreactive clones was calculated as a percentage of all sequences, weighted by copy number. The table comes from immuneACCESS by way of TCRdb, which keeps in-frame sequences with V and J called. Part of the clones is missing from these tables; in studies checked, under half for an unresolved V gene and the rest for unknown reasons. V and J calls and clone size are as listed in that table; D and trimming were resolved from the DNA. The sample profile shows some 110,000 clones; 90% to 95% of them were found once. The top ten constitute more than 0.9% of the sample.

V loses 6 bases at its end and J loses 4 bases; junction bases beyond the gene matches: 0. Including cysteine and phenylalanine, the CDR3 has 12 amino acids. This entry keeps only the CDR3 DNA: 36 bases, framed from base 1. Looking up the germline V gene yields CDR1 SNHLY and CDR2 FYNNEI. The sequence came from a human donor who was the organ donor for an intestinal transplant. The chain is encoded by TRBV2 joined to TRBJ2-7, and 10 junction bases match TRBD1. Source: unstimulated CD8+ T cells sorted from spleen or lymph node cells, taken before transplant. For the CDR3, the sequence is CASRDRGYEQYF. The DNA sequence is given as TGTGCCAGCAGGGACAGGGGGTACGAGCAGTACTTC. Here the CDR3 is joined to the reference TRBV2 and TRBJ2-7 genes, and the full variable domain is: EPEVTQTPSHQVTQMGQEVILRCVPISNHLYFYWYRQILGQKVEFLVSFYNNEISEKSEIFDDQFSVERPDGSNFTLKIRSTKLEDSAMYFCASRDRGYEQYFGPGTRLTVT.